The clone carrying this T cell receptor beta chain rates as medium-sized (0.01 to 0.1%). As yet, its antigen is unknown. The V gene's germline CDR1 is DFQATT and CDR2 SNEGSKA (reference sequence). Trimming took 5 bases from V and 4 from J, leaving 18 bases between them. CDR3 size: 15 residues. The data derive from a study of tumor and adjacent non-tumor tissue in lung cancer. The wider study: Stage I to III disease affected approximately 11 men and roughly five women aged about 30 to 76. Study results and limitations: Patients with more diverse tumor TCRs had worse survival.

The library came from three nested PCR rounds adapted from ARM-PCR protocols. Using its own MiXCR run on the multiplex PCR reads, TCRdb lists one record per CDR3 protein. The sample shows 75,000 to 80,000 distinct CDR3 sequences, roughly 80% of them seen only once. RNA was extracted from bulk tissue without any cell sorting. The J gene is TRBJ2-1, the V gene TRBV20-1, with D tentatively TRBD2 (5 bases). The origin of this receptor is a woman aged 50 to 60 with non-small cell lung cancer. The sequencing sample was made of lung tumor tissue. The CDR3 is CSAPLGGPLYNEQFF. The CDR3, as DNA: TGCAGTGCTCCCCTTGGAGGACCCTTATACAATGAGCAGTTCTTC.